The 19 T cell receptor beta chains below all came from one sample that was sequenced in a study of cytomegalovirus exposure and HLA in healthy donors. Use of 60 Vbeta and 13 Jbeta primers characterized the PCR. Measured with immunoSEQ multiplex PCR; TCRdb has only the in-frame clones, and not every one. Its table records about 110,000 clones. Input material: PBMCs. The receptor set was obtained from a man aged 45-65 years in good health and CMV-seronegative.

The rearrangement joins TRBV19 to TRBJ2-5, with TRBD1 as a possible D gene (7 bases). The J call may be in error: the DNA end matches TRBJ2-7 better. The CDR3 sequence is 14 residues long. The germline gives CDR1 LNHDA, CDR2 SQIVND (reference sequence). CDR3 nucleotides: TGTGCCACTCGTCAGGGGGGAGTTTACGGCGAGCAGTACTTC. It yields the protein CATRQGGVYGEQYF.

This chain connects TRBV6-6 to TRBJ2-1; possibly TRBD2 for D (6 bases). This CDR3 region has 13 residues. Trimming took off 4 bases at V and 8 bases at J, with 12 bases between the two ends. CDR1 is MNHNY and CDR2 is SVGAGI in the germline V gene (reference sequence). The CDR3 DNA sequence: TGTGCCAGCAGTTCCCTGGGACTCCATGAGCAGTTCTTC. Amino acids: CASSSLGLHEQFF.

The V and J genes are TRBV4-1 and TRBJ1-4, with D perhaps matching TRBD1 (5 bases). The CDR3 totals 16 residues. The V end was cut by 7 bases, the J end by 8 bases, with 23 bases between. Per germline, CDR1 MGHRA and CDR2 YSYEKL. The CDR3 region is CASTPRGGDVVEKLFF. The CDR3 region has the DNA TGCGCCAGCACCCCGAGGGGAGGGGACGTAGTCGAAAAACTGTTTTTT.

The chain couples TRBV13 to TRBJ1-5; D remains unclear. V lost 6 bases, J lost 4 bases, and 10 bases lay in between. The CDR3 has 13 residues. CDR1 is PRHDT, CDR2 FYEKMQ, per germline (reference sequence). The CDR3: CASSRGPNQPQHF. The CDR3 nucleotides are TGTGCCAGCAGTCGAGGCCCTAATCAGCCCCAGCATTTT.

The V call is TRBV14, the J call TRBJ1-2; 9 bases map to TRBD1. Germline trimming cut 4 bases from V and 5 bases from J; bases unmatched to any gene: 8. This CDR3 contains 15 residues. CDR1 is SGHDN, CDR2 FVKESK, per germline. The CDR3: CASSPPGTGTYGYTF. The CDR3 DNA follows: TGTGCCAGCAGCCCACCCGGGACAGGGACTTATGGCTACACCTTC.

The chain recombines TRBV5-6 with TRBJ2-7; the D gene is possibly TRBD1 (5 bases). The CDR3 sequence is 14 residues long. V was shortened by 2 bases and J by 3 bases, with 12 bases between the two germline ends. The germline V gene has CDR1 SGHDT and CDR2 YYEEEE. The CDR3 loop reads CASSFQGFDYEQYF. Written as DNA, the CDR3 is TGTGCCAGCAGCTTCCAGGGATTTGACTACGAGCAGTACTTC.

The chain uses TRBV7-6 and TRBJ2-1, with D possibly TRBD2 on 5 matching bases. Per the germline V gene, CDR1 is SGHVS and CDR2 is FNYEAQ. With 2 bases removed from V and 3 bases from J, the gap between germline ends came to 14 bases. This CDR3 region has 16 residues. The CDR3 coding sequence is TGTGCCAGCAGCTTAATGGGCCGCAGCGGCTACAATGAGCAGTTCTTC. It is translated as CASSLMGRSGYNEQFF. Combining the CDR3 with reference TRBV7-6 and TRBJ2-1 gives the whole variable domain GAGVSQSPRYKVTKRGQDVALRCDPISGHVSLYWYRQALGQGPEFLTYFNYEAQQDKSGLPNDRFSAERPEGSISTLTIQRTEQRDSAMYRCASSLMGRSGYNEQFFGPGTRLTVL.

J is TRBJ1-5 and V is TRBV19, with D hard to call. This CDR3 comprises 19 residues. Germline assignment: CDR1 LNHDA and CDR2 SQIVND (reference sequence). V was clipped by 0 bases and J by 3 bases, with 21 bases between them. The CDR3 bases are TGTGCCAGTAGTATAGACCCCGGCGGAAGGAAGCCATCCAATCAGCCCCAGCATTTT. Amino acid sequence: CASSIDPGGRKPSNQPQHF.

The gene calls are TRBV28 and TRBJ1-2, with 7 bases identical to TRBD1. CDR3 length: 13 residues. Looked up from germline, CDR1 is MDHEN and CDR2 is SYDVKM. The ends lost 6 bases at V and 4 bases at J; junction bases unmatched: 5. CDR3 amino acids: CASREAGGYGYTF. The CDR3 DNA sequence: TGTGCCAGCAGGGAAGCAGGGGGCTATGGCTACACCTTC.

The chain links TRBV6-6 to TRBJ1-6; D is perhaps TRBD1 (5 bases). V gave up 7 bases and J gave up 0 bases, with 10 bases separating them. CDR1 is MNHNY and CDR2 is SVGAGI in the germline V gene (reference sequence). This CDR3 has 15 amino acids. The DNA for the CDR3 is TGTGCCAGCAAAGACAGAAGCTCCTATAATTCACCCCTCCACTTT. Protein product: CASKDRSSYNSPLHF.

The CDR3 sequence is CASSYRGAADTEAFF. CDR3 nucleotide sequence: TGTGCCAGCAGTTACCGGGGGGCTGCGGACACTGAAGCTTTCTTT. The rearrangement uses TRBV6-5 and TRBJ1-1, with D maybe TRBD1 (6 bases). Germline loops: CDR1 MNHEY, CDR2 SVGAGI. There are 15 residues in the CDR3. V shed 2 bases and J shed 3 bases, with 13 bases lying between them.

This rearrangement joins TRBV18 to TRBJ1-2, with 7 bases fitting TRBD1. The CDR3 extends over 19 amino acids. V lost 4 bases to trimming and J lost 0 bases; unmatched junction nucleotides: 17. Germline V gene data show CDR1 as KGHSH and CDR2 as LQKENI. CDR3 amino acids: CASSRTGALMKTTNYGYTF. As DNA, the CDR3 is TGTGCCAGCTCACGTACAGGGGCGCTCATGAAGACAACTAACTATGGCTACACCTTC.

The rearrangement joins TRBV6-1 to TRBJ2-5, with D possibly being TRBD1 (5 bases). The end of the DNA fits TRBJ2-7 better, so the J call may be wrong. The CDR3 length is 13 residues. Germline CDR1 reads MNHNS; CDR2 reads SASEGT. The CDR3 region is CASSSGQGDEQYF. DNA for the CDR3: TGTGCCAGCAGTTCTGGGCAGGGCGACGAGCAGTACTTC.

The CDR3 coding sequence is TGCAGCGTCTCGGGATCAGCGTACAATGAGCAGTTCTTC. Amino acid sequence: CSVSGSAYNEQFF. The V and J genes are TRBV29-1 and TRBJ2-1; the D gene is possibly TRBD2 (5 bases). Germline-derived CDR1 and CDR2 are SQVTM and ANQGSEA. Trimming removed 6 bases from V and 4 bases from J, with 13 bases in between. This CDR3 is 13 amino acids long.

CDR3: CASSWGGERQETQYF. Written as DNA, the CDR3 is TGTGCCAGCAGTTGGGGCGGGGAGCGCCAAGAGACCCAGTACTTC. The chain carries TRBV9 and TRBJ2-5; a possible D gene is TRBD2 (6 bases). The CDR3 is 15 residues long. In germline, CDR1 is SGDLS, CDR2 YYNGEE. The germline V and J ends were trimmed by 5 bases and 1 base, with 15 bases remaining between them.

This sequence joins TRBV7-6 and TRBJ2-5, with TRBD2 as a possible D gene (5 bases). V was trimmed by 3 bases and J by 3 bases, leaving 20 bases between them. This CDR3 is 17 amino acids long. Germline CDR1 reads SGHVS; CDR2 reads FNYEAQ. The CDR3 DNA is TGTGCCAGCAGCTTGCAAGGACGGCTACCCGGGGAAGAGACCCAGTACTTC. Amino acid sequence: CASSLQGRLPGEETQYF.

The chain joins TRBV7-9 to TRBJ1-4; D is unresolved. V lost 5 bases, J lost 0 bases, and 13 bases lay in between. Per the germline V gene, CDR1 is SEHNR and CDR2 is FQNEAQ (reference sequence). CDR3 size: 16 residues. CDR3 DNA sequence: TGTGCCAGCAGCCGTCTCTCGTCCGCAACTAATGAAAAACTGTTTTTT. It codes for CASSRLSSATNEKLFF.

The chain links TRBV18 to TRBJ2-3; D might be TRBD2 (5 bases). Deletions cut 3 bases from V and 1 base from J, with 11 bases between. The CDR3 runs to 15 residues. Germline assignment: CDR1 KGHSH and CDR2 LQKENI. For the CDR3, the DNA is TGTGCCAGCTCACCCAGTGCTAGCCGCACAGATACGCAGTATTTT. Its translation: CASSPSASRTDTQYF.

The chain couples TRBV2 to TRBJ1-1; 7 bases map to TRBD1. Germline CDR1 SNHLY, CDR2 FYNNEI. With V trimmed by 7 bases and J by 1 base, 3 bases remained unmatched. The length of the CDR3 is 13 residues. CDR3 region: CASTRDRNTEAFF. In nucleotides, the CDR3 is TGTGCCAGCACTAGGGACAGGAACACTGAAGCTTTCTTT.